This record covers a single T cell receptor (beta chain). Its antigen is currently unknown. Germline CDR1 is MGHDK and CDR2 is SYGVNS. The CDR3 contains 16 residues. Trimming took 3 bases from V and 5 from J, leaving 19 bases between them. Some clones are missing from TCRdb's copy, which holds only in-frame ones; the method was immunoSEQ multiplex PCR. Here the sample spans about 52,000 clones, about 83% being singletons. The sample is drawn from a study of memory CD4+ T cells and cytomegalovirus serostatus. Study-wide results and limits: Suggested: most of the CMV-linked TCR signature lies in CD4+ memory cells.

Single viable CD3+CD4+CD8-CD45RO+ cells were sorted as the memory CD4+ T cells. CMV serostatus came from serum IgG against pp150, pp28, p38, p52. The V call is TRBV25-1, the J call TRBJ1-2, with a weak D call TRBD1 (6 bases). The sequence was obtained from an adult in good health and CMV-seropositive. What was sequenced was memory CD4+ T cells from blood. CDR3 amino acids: CASSDSGGSFIYGYTF. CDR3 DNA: TGTGCCAGCAGTGATTCGGGGGGCTCTTTTATTTATGGCTACACCTTC.